One and the same sample provided the 4 T cell receptor beta chains below, sequenced in a study of beta chain features in type 1 diabetes. The study, taken as a whole, reports: Shorter TCRB CDR3s, moderately but significantly so, were found in Type 1 diabetes patients in all four CD4+ subsets.

These TCRs' antigens remain unknown. Expressed TCRB transcripts were sequenced after all isolated RNA was converted to cDNA. Sequenced by immunoSEQ multiplex PCR; TCRdb stores in-frame clones only, minus some. This sample has hundreds of thousands of clones, with about 14% found just once. Source material: naive CD4+ T cells from blood. The receptors here all came from a man aged 18 to 35 with type 1 diabetes.

The rearrangement links TRBV7-9 to TRBJ2-1; a possible D gene is TRBD2 (6 bases). The V and J ends lost 5 bases and 0 bases respectively, with 14 bases between them. Germline CDR1 and CDR2: SEHNR and FQNEAQ (reference sequence). There are 16 residues in the CDR3. The CDR3 is CASSPVIAVSYNEQFF. CDR3 nucleotide sequence: TGTGCCAGCAGCCCTGTAATAGCGGTCTCCTACAATGAGCAGTTCTTC.

This clone was counted between two and nine times. The rearrangement uses TRBV18 and TRBJ2-7; TRBD2 agrees at 8 bases. This CDR3 has 13 residues. CDR1 is KGHSH, CDR2 LQKENI, per germline. V shed 3 bases and J 6 bases; nucleotides not matched to a gene: 4. This CDR3 reads CASSPSAGGEQYF. Here the CDR3 DNA reads TGTGCCAGCTCACCGTCCGCGGGGGGCGAGCAGTACTTC.

This clone was counted between two and nine times. The rearrangement links TRBV15 to TRBJ2-2; 10 bases are a match to TRBD1. The CDR3 runs 15 residues. The V gene end was trimmed by 3 bases and the J gene end by 4 bases; junction bases not matched to a gene: 2. CDR1 LNHNV and CDR2 YYDKDF come from the germline V gene (reference sequence). CDR3: CATSSRDRGTGELFF. The CDR3 DNA reads as TGTGCCACCAGCAGCCGGGACAGGGGCACCGGGGAGCTGTTTTTT.

The gene calls are TRBV9 and TRBJ1-1; 9 bases are a match to TRBD1. This CDR3 is 16 amino acids long. Germline values: CDR1 SGDLS, CDR2 YYNGEE. V shed 0 bases, J shed 3 bases, and the junction held 6 bases outside the gene matches. The CDR3 protein is CASSVGVGTGYTEAFF. The CDR3 coding sequence is TGTGCCAGCAGCGTAGGGGTAGGGACAGGGTACACTGAAGCTTTCTTT.